The T cell receptor beta chain described here comes from a study of molecular identifiers for immune sequencing clone quantification. Study conclusions and caveats: Identical TCR molecules can share a barcode, and this sharing could underestimate highly expanded clone sizes. Clones that exceeded 20 RNA copies held over 99% of effector molecules, yet under 1% in naive cells.

The CDR3 has 13 amino acids. Deletions cut 1 base from V and 3 bases from J, with 6 bases between. Germline assignment: CDR1 SEHNR and CDR2 FQNEAQ (reference sequence). This clonotype was seen at least ten times. Its matching antigen is unknown. As CD8+CD4-CCR7+CD45RA+ cells, naive CD8 T cells were sorted. Previously reported methods and listed TCR primers produced the bulk TCR libraries. TCRdb fed the PCR reads into MiXCR, producing one record per CDR3 protein. The sample carries about 320,000 distinct CDR3 sequences, roughly 23% recorded once. This chain joins TRBV7-9 and TRBJ2-5; unclear D gene. The material sequenced was naive CD8+ T cells from blood, with Jurkat cell RNA spiked in. This sample's subset: FACS-sorted CD8+CD4-CCR7+CD45RA+ naive T cells. The clonotype comes from a human donor in good health. Some libraries in this study had Jurkat cell RNA spiked in. The CDR3 region is CASSLDPEETQYF. DNA for the CDR3: TGTGCCAGCAGCTTAGATCCGGAAGAGACCCAGTACTTC.